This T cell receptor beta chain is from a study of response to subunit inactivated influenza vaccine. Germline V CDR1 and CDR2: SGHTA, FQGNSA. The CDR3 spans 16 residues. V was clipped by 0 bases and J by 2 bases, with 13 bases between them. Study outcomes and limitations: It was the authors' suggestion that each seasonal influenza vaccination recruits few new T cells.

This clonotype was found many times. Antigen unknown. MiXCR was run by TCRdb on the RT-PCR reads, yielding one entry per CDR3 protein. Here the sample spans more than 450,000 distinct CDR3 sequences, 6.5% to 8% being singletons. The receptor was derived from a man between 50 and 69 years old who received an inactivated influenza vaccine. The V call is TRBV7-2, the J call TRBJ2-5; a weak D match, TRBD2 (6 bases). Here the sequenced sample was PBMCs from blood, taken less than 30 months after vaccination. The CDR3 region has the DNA TGTGCCAGCAGCTTAGCGGGACTGACGACTCAAGAGACCCAGTACTTC. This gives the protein CASSLAGLTTQETQYF.